This T cell receptor beta chain was captured in a study of blood T cells in healthy people across ages. Notes on the study in general: Comparison with aged donors showed that long-lived donors had more naive CD4+ cells and higher diversity.

It was with a sample-barcoded 5' primer and a J-beta primer mix that a second PCR of about 7 to 12 cycles was run. TCRdb reprocessed the 5' RACE reads with MiXCR, giving one entry per CDR3 protein. The table includes about 720,000 distinct CDR3 sequences, 20% to 25% detected once. A remark on this clonotype: The antigen is not known.

The source of this sequence is a man between 65 and 85 years old in good health. The source material was blood.

The CDR3 spells CSASLPSNQPQHF. The CDR3 DNA sequence: TGCAGTGCTAGCCTCCCGAGCAATCAGCCCCAGCATTTT. The chain carries TRBV20-1 and TRBJ1-5; D is ambiguous. CDR1 is DFQATT, CDR2 SNEGSKA, per germline (reference sequence). The V gene lost 3 bases and the J gene lost 1 base, with 7 bases spanning the gap. The CDR3 is 13 amino acids.